This T cell receptor beta chain derives from a study of T cell repertoires in cytomegalovirus infection. A single record per CDR3 protein comes from TCRdb applying MiXCR to the reads. The sample lists around 170,000 distinct CDR3 sequences; 17% were seen once. The CDR3 spans 14 residues. In germline, CDR1 is MNHEY, CDR2 SVGEGT. Between the trimmed V and J ends, which lost 2 bases and 8 bases, there was a span of 12 bases. This sequence originates from a human donor in good health (CMV status not recorded). Some clones in this sample may be carry-over from other donors' samples. The source material was CD8+ T cells from PBMCs. J is TRBJ2-2 and V is TRBV6-2 or TRBV6-3; D is undetermined. The CDR3 region has the DNA TGTGCCAGCAGTTACCACCCGTTATCAGGGGAGCTGTTTTTT. As protein: CASSYHPLSGELFF.